The source of this T cell receptor beta chain is a study of blood T cell repertoires in COVID-19. This clone was picked up one time. The repertoire was sequenced with immunoSEQ multiplex PCR; TCRdb's copy has only in-frame clones and lacks some. The sample contains 65,000 or so clones, approximately 75% of which appear only once. Germline CDR1 is SGHTA and CDR2 is FQGTGA. This CDR3 contains 14 residues. V was pared by 5 bases and J by 7 bases, with 5 bases of the junction left unmatched. Sequencing was performed on peripheral blood. The genes are TRBV7-3 and TRBJ1-4, with 9 nucleotides matching TRBD1. The receptor was derived from an elderly man with acute or convalescent COVID-19. The CDR3, as DNA: TGTGCCAGCAGCATAAGACAGGGGGGTGAAAAACTGTTTTTT. Protein sequence: CASSIRQGGEKLFF.